This record concerns one T cell receptor beta chain sequence. What it binds is not known. This table comes from immunoSEQ multiplex PCR, and its TCRdb copy is limited to in-frame clones, with some not included. The table has about 7,000 clones, approximately 80% seen once; the top ten hold less than 5%. The CDR3 sequence is 17 residues long. Germline CDR1 SGHRS, CDR2 YFSETQ. V gave up 4 bases and J gave up 7 bases; unmatched junction bases: 13. The data derive from a study of neoadjuvant nivolumab and ipilimumab in lung cancer. Study results and limitations: Only two of four nivolumab-treated tumors gained richness and clonality by surgery.

The chain uses TRBV5-1 and TRBJ2-1; 11 bases line up with TRBD2. This clonotype was obtained from an adult with non-small cell lung cancer. The specimen comprised tumor tissue, sampled after neoadjuvant nivolumab, alone or with ipilimumab, at or shortly before surgery. The CDR3 DNA is TGCGCCAGCAGCGTACGAGCCGGGACTAGCGGCCCGAATGAGCAGTTCTTC. Encoded protein: CASSVRAGTSGPNEQFF.